A single sample gave rise to the 28 T cell receptor beta chains below, sequenced in a study of T-cell reconstitution after alpha-beta-depleted transplantation in children. Unique molecular identifiers were incorporated during preparation of the TCRbeta library. TCRdb reanalysed the PCR reads using MiXCR and keeps one entry per CDR3 protein. The table includes fewer than 750,000 distinct CDR3 sequences, about a quarter detected once. Sequenced material: PBMCs, taken before TCRalphabeta/CD19-depleted stem cell transplant. The receptors were sampled from a boy younger than two with Wiskott-Aldrich syndrome, due to receive a stem cell transplant.

V gene TRBV11-2 combines with J gene TRBJ2-1; D possibly corresponds to TRBD2 (5 bases). The CDR3 loop spans 18 amino acids. CDR1 and CDR2 (germline): SGHAT, FQNNGV. The V and J ends lost 2 bases and 9 bases respectively, with 26 bases between them. The CDR3 is CASSLNGRGASRVGEQFF. CDR3 nucleotide sequence: TGTGCCAGCAGCTTAAATGGTCGGGGTGCGAGTCGGGTAGGTGAGCAGTTCTTC.

The rearrangement links TRBV7-2 to TRBJ2-3; TRBD2 is a possible D gene (6 bases). The ends were cut back, 0 bases at V and 3 bases at J, with 13 bases in the middle. This CDR3 has 16 residues. Germline CDR1 is SGHTA and CDR2 is FQGNSA. CDR3 coding DNA: TGTGCCAGCAGCTTAGCGGGCGGGAAGGGGACAGATACGCAGTATTTT. It is translated as CASSLAGGKGTDTQYF.

This chain's CDR3 is CASTPGLVTKETQYF. The CDR3 region has the DNA TGTGCCAGCACCCCGGGACTAGTGACAAAAGAGACCCAGTACTTC. The rearrangement links TRBV12-3 or TRBV12-4 to TRBJ2-5; 8 bases are a match to TRBD2. The ends lost 7 bases at V and 3 bases at J; junction bases unmatched: 10. The CDR3 totals 15 residues.

This clonotype was detected only a few times. The chain employs TRBV5-5 and TRBJ1-4; 7 bases match TRBD1. Looked up from germline, CDR1 is SGHKS and CDR2 is YYEKEE (reference sequence). The CDR3 is 14 residues long. Trimming at V came to 0 bases and at J to 5 bases, leaving 1 base not matched to a gene. This CDR3 reads CASSLGTGNEKLFF. Here the CDR3 DNA reads TGTGCCAGCAGCTTGGGGACAGGCAATGAAAAACTGTTTTTT.

This clonotype was detected a few times. The chain is built from TRBV18 and TRBJ1-1, with D unclear. CDR1 KGHSH and CDR2 LQKENI come from the germline V gene. Trimming pared 1 base from V and 1 base from J, leaving 7 bases between. This CDR3 has 14 amino acids. The CDR3 DNA reads TGTGCCAGCTCACCACTTTTCGGGAACACTGAAGCTTTCTTT. This encodes CASSPLFGNTEAFF. The complete variable domain, with remaining parts taken from reference TRBV18 and TRBJ1-1, reads NAGVMQNPRHLVRRRGQEARLRCSPMKGHSHVYWYRQLPEEGLKFMVYLQKENIIDESGMPKERFSAEFPKEGPSILRIQQVVRGDSAAYFCASSPLFGNTEAFFGQGTRLTVV.

The rearrangement joins TRBV11-3 to TRBJ1-2; D call uncertain. Trimming stripped 1 base from V and 6 bases from J, with 15 bases between. The germline CDR1 and CDR2 sequences are SGHNT and YENEEA. The CDR3 consists of 15 residues. Written as DNA, the CDR3 is TGTGCCAGCAGCTTAGGAACGCAAAACCTGGATGGCTACACCTTC. It is translated as CASSLGTQNLDGYTF.

The gene calls are TRBV7-2 and TRBJ1-4; D uncertain. The CDR3 spans 15 residues. The germline V gene has CDR1 SGHTA and CDR2 FQGNSA. V was trimmed by 1 base and J by 6 bases, leaving 12 bases between them. The CDR3 DNA sequence: TGTGCCAGCAGCTTAGTACGGGCTACTGATGAAAAACTGTTTTTT. Translated, it gives CASSLVRATDEKLFF.

The chain uses TRBV20-1 and TRBJ2-3; 9 bases align to TRBD1. J lost 4 bases, V lost 4 bases, and 9 bases had no gene match. CDR3 size: 15 residues. Germline values: CDR1 DFQATT, CDR2 SNEGSKA (reference sequence). CDR3 in amino acids: CSAKKRDRVSDTQYF. The CDR3, as DNA: TGCAGTGCTAAGAAAAGGGACAGGGTTTCAGATACGCAGTATTTT.

This clonotype appeared a few times. The chain uses TRBV19 and TRBJ2-4; no clear D gene. The CDR3 spans 14 residues. Germline V gene sequence: CDR1 LNHDA, CDR2 SQIVND (reference sequence). V lost 5 bases to trimming and J lost 8 bases, with 16 bases between them. CDR3 sequence reads: CASSVGLYLDIQYF. The CDR3 coding sequence is TGTGCCAGTAGTGTCGGATTATACCTAGACATTCAGTACTTC.

This clonotype was observed a handful of times. The genes are TRBV24-1 and TRBJ2-3; D may match TRBD1 or TRBD2 (5 bases each). Trimming took 0 bases from V and 3 from J, leaving 12 bases between them. The germline CDR1 and CDR2 sequences are KGHDR and SFDVKD. The CDR3 consists of 16 residues. CDR3 DNA sequence: TGTGCCACCAGTGATTTGCCGGGACGCACAACAGATACGCAGTATTTT. Protein: CATSDLPGRTTDTQYF.

Only a few counts were recorded for this clonotype. The chain is built from TRBV14 and TRBJ2-5, with D possibly TRBD2 on 5 matching bases. This CDR3 has 13 residues. Trimming removed 3 bases at V and 2 bases at J, with 7 bases between. The germline CDR1 and CDR2 sequences are SGHDN and FVKESK. The CDR3 DNA is TGTGCCAGCAGCCAGAGGGCTCAAGAGACCCAGTACTTC. This sequence encodes CASSQRAQETQYF.

V and J are TRBV10-3 and TRBJ2-7, with TRBD2 matching 13 bases. This CDR3 is built from 16 residues. Germline V gene sequence: CDR1 ENHRY, CDR2 SYGVKD. V shed 2 bases and J 4 bases; nucleotides not matched to a gene: 5. The CDR3 spells CAISETRTSGGYEQYF. The CDR3, as DNA: TGTGCCATCAGTGAGACTAGGACTAGCGGGGGTTACGAGCAGTACTTC.

The rearrangement links TRBV12-5 to TRBJ2-7, with D possibly matching TRBD2 (5 bases). V lost 0 bases to trimming and J lost 2 bases, with 11 bases between them. This CDR3 contains 15 residues. The germline gives CDR1 LGHNT, CDR2 FRNRAP. This CDR3 reads CASGLVLGSAYEQYF. CDR3 nucleotide sequence: TGTGCTAGTGGTTTGGTACTGGGTAGCGCCTACGAGCAGTACTTC.

This clonotype occurred a few times. The V and J genes are TRBV20-1 and TRBJ2-3; unclear D gene. The CDR3 has 12 residues. In germline, CDR1 is DFQATT, CDR2 SNEGSKA (reference sequence). With 5 bases removed from V and 4 bases from J, the gap between germline ends came to 10 bases. The CDR3 reads CSAGVVADTQYF. Here the CDR3 DNA reads TGCAGTGCTGGGGTAGTCGCAGATACGCAGTATTTT.

The chain recombines TRBV7-7 with TRBJ2-2; D gene uncertain. The germline V gene has CDR1 SSHAT and CDR2 FNYEAQ (reference sequence). This CDR3 has 16 residues. The V end was cut by 5 bases, the J end by 1 base, with 14 bases between. The CDR3 DNA reads as TGTGCCAGCAGCCAGGCCAACAGTATGAACACCGGGGAGCTGTTTTTT. Protein product: CASSQANSMNTGELFF. The full variable domain, its missing parts supplied by reference TRBV7-7 and TRBJ2-2, is GAGVSQSPRYKVTKRGQDVTLRCDPISSHATLYWYQQALGQGPEFLTYFNYEAQPDKSGLPSDRFSAERPEGSISTLTIQRTEQRDSAMYRCASSQANSMNTGELFFGEGSRLTVL.

The sample holds a few counts of this clonotype. The gene calls are TRBV5-1 and TRBJ1-1; D gene ambiguous. V was pared by 1 base and J by 1 base, with 8 bases between. The CDR3 runs 14 residues. CDR1 and CDR2 from the germline V gene are SGHRS and YFSETQ. CDR3: CASSLSDWNTEAFF. The CDR3 region has the DNA TGCGCCAGCAGCTTGTCCGATTGGAACACTGAAGCTTTCTTT.

This clonotype has just a few counts. The chain combines TRBV7-2 with TRBJ2-1, with TRBD2 matching over 7 bases. CDR1 is SGHTA, CDR2 FQGNSA, per germline. J was trimmed by 7 bases and V by 1 base; bases with no gene match: 4. The CDR3 sequence is 14 residues long. DNA of the CDR3: TGTGCCAGCAGCTTAGTGGGAGGGGTGAATGAGCAGTTCTTC. It codes for CASSLVGGVNEQFF.

J is TRBJ2-1 and V is TRBV27; a weak D match, TRBD2 (6 bases). There are 17 residues in the CDR3. Trimming left V 2 bases short and J 5 bases short, with 19 bases between. The germline V gene encodes CDR1 MNHEY and CDR2 SMNVEV (reference sequence). In DNA form, the CDR3 reads TGTGCCAGCAGTTTAGGGGCTGGGGCGGGATTAAACAATGAGCAGTTCTTC. Translated, it gives CASSLGAGAGLNNEQFF.

Only a few counts were recorded for this clonotype. The chain carries TRBV5-1 and TRBJ1-2, with TRBD1 matching over 12 bases. V lost 4 bases and J lost 4; bases outside the gene matches: 5. Germline V lookup: CDR1 SGHRS, CDR2 YFSETQ. The CDR3 is 15 residues long. CDR3 sequence: CASSPGQGALYGYTF. DNA for the CDR3: TGCGCCAGCAGCCCGGGACAGGGGGCTCTCTATGGCTACACCTTC. Looking up the rest from reference TRBV5-1 and TRBJ1-2 gives the full variable domain: KAGVTQTPRYLIKTRGQQVTLSCSPISGHRSVSWYQQTPGQGLQFLFEYFSETQRNKGNFPGRFSGRQFSNSRSEMNVSTLELGDSALYLCASSPGQGALYGYTFGSGTRLTVV.

The chain is built from TRBV2 and TRBJ2-3; D is uncertain. The germline V gene has CDR1 SNHLY and CDR2 FYNNEI. The CDR3 extends over 15 amino acids. Trimming took off 4 bases at V and 4 bases at J, with 15 bases between the two ends. The CDR3 DNA reads TGTGCCAGCAGTGTGACAAAAGGTTCATCAGATACGCAGTATTTT. Its protein product is CASSVTKGSSDTQYF.

The table lists this clonotype with a few counts. The chain joins TRBV28 to TRBJ2-5, with 11 nucleotides matching TRBD2. J was trimmed by 5 bases and V by 6 bases; bases with no gene match: 5. The CDR3 sequence is 14 residues long. Germline V gene data show CDR1 as MDHEN and CDR2 as SYDVKM. CDR3 region: CASRELAGDETQYF. In nucleotides, the CDR3 is TGTGCCAGCAGGGAACTAGCGGGAGATGAGACCCAGTACTTC.

V is TRBV10-3 and J is TRBJ2-7; TRBD2 matches 7 bases. Unmatched junction bases numbered 9, after V lost 4 bases and J lost 0 bases. In germline, CDR1 is ENHRY, CDR2 SYGVKD. This CDR3 is built from 16 residues. DNA for the CDR3: TGTGCCATCAGTGGCGGACTAGGGTCGGGCTCCTACGAGCAGTACTTC. Translation gives CAISGGLGSGSYEQYF.

Written as DNA, the CDR3 is TGTGCCACCAGCAGAGATCGGACAGCCGCCGGGGAGCTGTTTTTT. Amino acids: CATSRDRTAAGELFF. The rearrangement joins TRBV15 to TRBJ2-2, with a tentative D call TRBD1 (6 bases). The germline V and J ends were trimmed by 0 bases and 6 bases, with 11 bases remaining between them. The germline gives CDR1 LNHNV, CDR2 YYDKDF (reference sequence). This CDR3 spans 15 amino acids.

On this clonotype itself: A junction boundary mismatches the germline segment, possibly from a read error. The V and J genes are TRBV11-2 and TRBJ2-1; TRBD1 aligns across 9 bases. The CDR3 loop spans 15 amino acids. Germline lookup yields CDR1 SGHAT and CDR2 FQNNGV. The CDR3 nucleotides read TGTGGCAGCAGCCATCCCGGGACAGGGAGCAATGAGCAGTTCTTC. It codes for CGSSHPGTGSNEQFF.

The chain recombines TRBV3-1 with TRBJ2-5, with 11 bases identical to TRBD2. The germline CDR1 and CDR2 sequences are LGHDT and YNNKEL (reference sequence). The CDR3 is made up of 17 amino acids. V lost 4 bases and J lost 2; bases outside the gene matches: 9. CDR3 sequence: CASSPKVTSGGQETQYF. The CDR3 nucleotides read TGTGCCAGCAGCCCAAAGGTTACTAGCGGGGGACAAGAGACCCAGTACTTC.

This sequence joins TRBV20-1 and TRBJ2-5; D call uncertain. This CDR3 comprises 15 residues. Germline loops: CDR1 DFQATT, CDR2 SNEGSKA (reference sequence). Between the trimmed V and J ends, which lost 1 base and 1 base, there was a span of 13 bases. CDR3 nucleotide sequence: TGCAGTGCTAGAGTGGGCAGTTGGGGCCAAGAGACCCAGTACTTC. This codes for CSARVGSWGQETQYF.

This sequence joins TRBV4-1 and TRBJ2-1; D is perhaps TRBD1 or TRBD2 (5 bases each). The CDR3 is 19 amino acids. V was cut by 1 base and J by 0 bases, with 19 bases left in between. CDR1 and CDR2 (germline): MGHRA, YSYEKL. CDR3 loop: CASSQGNLGTGISYNEQFF. In DNA form, the CDR3 reads TGCGCCAGCAGCCAAGGCAACTTAGGGACGGGAATCTCCTACAATGAGCAGTTCTTC.

The sample holds a few counts of this clonotype. The V gene is TRBV6-6, the J gene TRBJ2-2, with 8 bases aligning to TRBD2. V shed 4 bases, J shed 12 bases, and the junction held 4 bases outside the gene matches. The germline gives CDR1 MNHNY, CDR2 SVGAGI (reference sequence). This CDR3 comprises 12 residues. The CDR3 DNA is TGTGCCAGCAGTTTAGCGGGAAGGCAGCTGTTTTTT. Amino acids: CASSLAGRQLFF.